Sequencing of this T cell receptor beta chain was carried out in a study of tumor and adjacent non-tumor tissue in lung cancer. Study details: Histology: 12 adenocarcinoma, a couple of squamous cell carcinoma, 1 small cell lung cancer. Findings and caveats of the study: Shorter survival was associated with higher TCR diversity in tumors. Significantly higher TCR diversity was found in tumor than normal lung.

This sample's RNA came from whole unsorted tissue. This non-tumor lung sample came from over 3 cm beyond the tumor edge. Donors were chemotherapy-naive, newly diagnosed lung cancer surgical patients in China, August–November 2014. In this sample, this clonotype turned up many times. Antigen specificity is unknown. A read error is possible here, since a much larger clone lies one base away. CDR1 and CDR2 from the germline V gene are MNHNY and SVGAGI (reference sequence). The CDR3 length is 11 residues. A modified ARM-PCR protocol with three rounds of nested PCR amplified TCRbeta. TCRdb passed the multiplex PCR reads through MiXCR, listing each CDR3 protein once. Counted here are about 43,000 distinct CDR3 sequences, 60% occurring once; the ten biggest clones make up about 50%.

The genes are TRBV6-6 and TRBJ2-2, with 8 bases lining up with TRBD2. This receptor was obtained from a man in his fifties or sixties with non-small cell lung cancer. Material: distant non-tumor lung tissue. The CDR3 reads CTSGSPRELFF. CDR3 in DNA: TGTACCAGCGGGAGCCCCAGGGAGCTGTTTTTT.